The clone carrying this T cell receptor (beta chain) was seen many times. Its target is unknown. The record originates from a study of T cells after yellow fever vaccination. Broader study findings: On re-exposure, the response was weaker but peaked faster, at day 5 versus 15. Only a minor proportion of clonotypes was detected across both CD4 and CD8 compartments.

MiXCR, run by TCRdb on the 5' RACE reads, gives a single entry per CDR3 protein. The sample gives some 390,000 distinct CDR3 sequences, about 6.2% of which show up once; 15% is in the top ten. The length of the CDR3 is 15 residues. Trimming shortened V by 0 bases and J by 2 bases, and 12 bases separated the two germline ends. CDR1 and CDR2 from the germline V gene are SGHRS and YFSETQ. The sample here was PBMCs, taken 5 days after the yellow fever booster vaccination. The rearrangement links TRBV5-1 to TRBJ2-7; a weak D match, TRBD2 (6 bases). The TCR sequence derives from a young man who received the YFV17D yellow fever vaccine. This chain's CDR3 is CASSLGPGLTYEQYF. The CDR3 DNA is TGCGCCAGCAGCTTGGGCCCGGGACTGACCTACGAGCAGTACTTC.